This TCR beta chain was sequenced during a study of early T cells in non-severe SARS-CoV-2 infection. General study results and limits: Private and CD4 specificities were missed by VDJdb matching, which favored anti-spike CD8 responses.

TCRdb re-called the 5' RACE reads with MiXCR, one entry per CDR3 protein. The sample holds roughly 72,000 distinct CDR3 sequences, over 10% seen once. Points on this clonotype: What it binds is unknown.

Material: whole blood, obtained at baseline. The sequence derives from an adult who was a healthcare worker with PCR-confirmed SARS-CoV-2 infection or an uninfected control (not recorded which).

The CDR3 DNA reads TGTGCCAGCAGCTCTGAGAGAGGACTAGCGGGGGGGCTGCGCACAGATACGCAGTATTTT. This translates into CASSSERGLAGGLRTDTQYF. This chain joins TRBV7-8 and TRBJ2-3; 15 bases line up with TRBD2. The CDR3 extends over 20 amino acids. Germline CDR1 SGHVS, CDR2 FQNEAQ. V dropped 4 bases and J dropped 1; count of bases not matched to a gene: 12.